Here is one T cell receptor beta chain with its context. Its antigen is still unknown. No per-base quality is available; no much larger clone lies one base away. Taken from cysteine to phenylalanine, the CDR3 has 11 residues. The only DNA kept is the CDR3, 33 bases in frame from the first base. The V and J ends are trimmed by 5 bases and 3 bases, leaving 7 bases between them. As encoded in the germline V gene, CDR1 is SQVTM while CDR2 is ANQGSEA. This specimen belongs to a study of cytomegalovirus exposure and HLA in healthy donors (dated by TCRdb to 2015 to 2018). About the study as a whole: An earlier analysis of roughly 610 of the donors reported 250 to 350 Gb of sequence data and 117 million unique TCR beta sequences obtained from roughly 170 million T cells. An early release covering roughly 640 HLA-typed donors comprised 300 to 350 gigabases of sequencing data and 65 million to 100 million unique TCR sequences. Among the 398 genotyped donors, around 81% belonged to the genetic ancestry cluster associated with self-reported Caucasian donors. The aim of the study was to test whether cataloging public T cell receptors could identify signatures of past pathogen exposure. The study used immunosequencing to profile the T cell repertoires of approximately 640 subjects and linked those repertoires to cytomegalovirus serostatus. A separate validation cohort of about 110 different subjects was used in addition to the approximately 700-subject first cohort. To predict cytomegalovirus infection status, the study combined high-throughput TCR immunosequencing, statistical association of individual TCRs with disease status, and machine learning. A later analysis re-analyzed previously published TCR beta repertoires from approximately 670 donors and added high-resolution HLA genotyping to study TCR occurrence patterns. Rather than drawing on any new phenotypic data, the later analysis identified candidate immune exposures from TCR beta sequences and the way those sequences occurred across donors. To decide whether each TCR beta V gene segment behaved as functional or pseudogenic, an earlier analysis of over 500 of the donors relied on high-throughput TCR beta sequencing. Donor age, sex, ethnicity and CMV serostatus were compiled together with the repertoire data. A later genetic analysis used genome-wide SNP genotypes for 398 of the 666 donors, treating that subset as a discovery cohort. Every discovery cohort repertoire had been produced on one sequencing platform. HLA typing included class I and class II loci at four-digit resolution. The number of typed donors differed by locus: about 620-640 for A, B, C, DRB1 and DQB1; approximately 520 for DQA1; 606 for DPA1; and around 470 for DPB1. Because of strong linkage in the cohort, five DR-DQ haplotypes were treated as single units for association and clustering. Among about 400 genotyped donors of the cohort, an average of around 250,000 unique TCR beta nucleotide sequences was sequenced per donor, of which about 19% were non-productive. The research as a whole found: The authors suggested that the approach could potentially be generalized to other disease states and immunological phenotypes. A cluster of highly shared sequence variants was judged likely to represent a technical artifact of the sequencing pipeline. According to a later analysis, parvovirus B19, influenza, CMV and Epstein-Barr virus appeared linked to several top co-occurrence clusters. A later analysis associated about 17,000 TCR beta sequences with specific HLA alleles at a false discovery rate of 0.05. A later genetic analysis associated a missense DCLRE1C variant with V-gene and J-gene trimming of TCR beta chains, and an independent cohort replicated the association. Sequencing depth was assumed to be roughly uniform across donors in the presence/absence analyses, though that assumption may not hold. Across donors, most TCR sequences were observed very rarely, whereas some public TCRs were present in many individuals. In a later analysis, most CMV-associated TCR beta chains were found to appear HLA-restricted, with HLA associations seemingly driven largely by CMV exposure. This cohort had only TCR beta chains sequenced, and the lack of alpha or paired-chain data limited which features could be detected. Because counts were too low, about 17 rarely observed V segments, including chromosome 9 orphons, were excluded from the earlier analysis of 587 of the donors. A further reported finding was that TCR beta sequences accurately predicted the HLA-A and HLA-B alleles for most subjects in the first cohort. When HLA alleles, especially DR and DQ, strongly co-occurred, TCR associations were difficult to assign to individual alleles. In an earlier analysis of more than 500 of the donors, most TCR beta V segments appeared in productive rearrangements about 90% or about 30% of the time, broadly matching IMGT annotations. Because HLA typing was missing for some donors at each locus, association tests included only the typed subset. In a later analysis, HLA-associated TCR beta chains were found to be more clonally expanded and to have lower generation probabilities than equally common non-associated chains. In vitro tests confirmed that three of the cytomegalovirus-associated TCR beta chains recognize cytomegalovirus antigens. Because the 87-base-pair reads could not distinguish some IMGT-functional V segments, including TRBV6-2 and TRBV6-3, those segments were excluded. In both the original and validation cohorts, the classifier was reported to diagnose cytomegalovirus status with high specificity and sensitivity. In a later genetic analysis, fewer N-insertions in productive TCRs were reported among donors in an Asian-associated ancestry cluster than the approximately 670-donor mean. The only immune exposure information available for the cohort was CMV serostatus. Linkage disequilibrium might explain the correlated functional status among segregating V segments, but an unknown experimental factor could not be excluded. According to a later analysis, TCR association rates differed among HLA loci, with DRB1 alleles showing the most associated TCRs and HLA-C alleles showing the fewest. A total of fewer than 200 TCR beta chains were listed by the study as associated with cytomegalovirus.

The library was generated by the immunoSEQ multiplex PCR assay. For the multiplex PCR, a mixture combining 60 forward primers for TCR Vbeta segments and 13 reverse primers for TCR Jbeta segments was used. The CDR3 region of rearranged TCR beta genes was amplified from genomic DNA by a multiplex PCR assay. On the Illumina HiSeq System, the amplified TCR beta libraries were sequenced as 87-base-pair reads. Per the source publication's procedure: A later analysis tallied tens of millions of unique TCR beta chains across the 660 or so repertoires, and some 10 million of those chains were shared by two or more donors. Raw reads were error-corrected and collapsed into unique sequences with a nearest-neighbor algorithm that merged closely related sequences to remove PCR and sequencing errors. To assign V, D and J gene segments, CDR3 sequences were aligned to IMGT reference sequences. For a sequence to be retained, a match of at least six nucleotides was required to both a V gene segment and a J gene segment. A rearrangement was called productive if the CDR3 had no stop codons and remained in frame with V and J, and every other rearrangement was called non-productive. Following IMGT convention, CDR3 was defined as the stretch from the second conserved V-encoded cysteine to the conserved J-encoded phenylalanine. Sequences without an unambiguous match to a single V gene segment were excluded from the earlier analysis of about 630 of the donors. In an earlier analysis of several hundred of the donors, a V segment was called functional when productive rearrangements were above 56.7%, and segregating when the standard deviation between donors exceeded 5%. To diagnose cytomegalovirus status from the catalog of TCR beta chain sequences, a statistical classification framework was built. A later analysis assigned V and J genes by comparing TCR nucleotide sequences with IMGT/GENE-DB human TR gene sequences. In a later analysis, CDR3 sequences and most-parsimonious VDJ recombination scenarios were assigned using the TCRdist pipeline. A later analysis defined each TCR beta chain by its CDR3 amino acid sequence plus V-gene family, and excluded reads lacking a unique V-gene family. In a later analysis, fewer than 600 highly shared, low-generation-probability nucleotide sequences were removed to address suspected cross-contamination and a sequencing artifact. In a later analysis, a clonal expansion index was calculated for each public chain from normalized within-repertoire ranks of inferred template counts. In a later analysis, generation probabilities were computed using a VDJ recombination model fitted to out-of-frame rearrangements, and the results were checked against IGoR. In a later analysis, TCR-TCR, TCR-HLA and TCR-CMV co-occurrence was scored with hypergeometric tests, and a repertoire-size bias correction was applied to TCR pairs. To estimate false discovery rates, a later analysis permuted the HLA or CMV assignments 20 times. In a later analysis, co-occurring TCRs were grouped using DBSCAN, and TCRdist sequence similarity was added for clustering within HLA-allele-positive subsets. Repertoires with fewer than 30,000 or more than 120,000 public chains, plus five repertoires with anomalous nucleotide sharing, were excluded from co-occurrence clustering. What TCRdb holds here is the immuneACCESS table cut down to in-frame rearrangements. Part of the clones is not present; checked against another copy, under half of the missing clones reflect an unresolved V gene, and the others are unexplained. The DNA gave D and trimming, while V, J and clone size come from that table. The sample table contains about 170,000 clones; only one count was recorded for around 86% of them. Together, the top ten hold under 1% of the sample.

The cohort comprised 710 or so healthy bone marrow donors. All cohort members were sampled while nominally healthy, although unrecorded immune exposures were likely present. The donor tested CMV seropositive and was one of the 289 seropositive cohort members. A peripheral blood sample was provided by each donor, and peripheral blood mononuclear cells were used for TCR beta sequencing. The Qiagen DNeasy Blood Extraction Kit was used to extract genomic DNA from the blood cell samples. The receptor was isolated from a girl aged 2 to 10 in good health and CMV-seropositive. The chain is assembled from TRBV29-1 and TRBJ1-1; too little of a D gene remains to name it. Sequencing was carried out using PBMCs. The CDR3 protein is CSVSLDTEAFF. The nucleotide sequence reads as follows: TGCAGCGTTTCACTCGACACTGAAGCTTTCTTT. The full variable domain, with segments outside the CDR3 supplied by the reference TRBV29-1 and TRBJ1-1 proteins, appears as SAVISQKPSRDICQRGTSLTIQCQVDSQVTMMFWYRQQPGQSLTLIATANQGSEATYESGFVIDKFPISRPNLTFSTLTVSNMSPEDSSIYLCSVSLDTEAFFGQGTRLTVV.